The clone carrying this T cell receptor beta chain is a singleton in its sample. A read error may produce the germline difference seen at one junction end. Participant-reported clinical history was the basis for cohort assignment. Libraries were prepared by immunoSEQ multiplex PCR; TCRdb keeps only in-frame clonotypes and omits some of them. This sample has more than 300,000 clones, with 80% to 85% found just once. The sample comes from a study of blood T cell repertoires in COVID-19. Study overall: Material from acute and convalescent COVID-19 was sourced from the United States, Italy and Spain. T cells, B-cell-depleted T cells, or PBMCs provided the cDNA or gDNA that served as material.

The CDR3 runs to 14 residues. This sequence originates from a woman between 45 and 60 years old who had recovered from COVID-19. The V gene is TRBV5-7, the J gene TRBJ1-1; possibly TRBD1 for D (5 bases). TRBV5-7 is annotated as an ORF whose role is uncertain. The sequencing sample was made of PBMCs or T cells enriched from blood (not recorded which). The CDR3 loop reads CASTLGPGNTEAFF. In nucleotides, the CDR3 is TGTGCCAGCACCTTGGGACCGGGGAACACTGAAGCTTTCTTT.